This T cell receptor (beta chain) was obtained from a study of cytomegalovirus exposure and HLA in healthy donors. With 60 Vbeta and 13 Jbeta primers, the PCR was carried out. The repertoire was sequenced with immunoSEQ multiplex PCR; TCRdb's copy has only in-frame clones and lacks some. The sample consists of over 75,000 clones, approximately 84% of them appearing once. After removal of 4 bases from V and 4 bases from J, the junction contained 10 bases not matched to a gene. CDR3 length: 15 residues. Germline loops: CDR1 SGHNT, CDR2 YYREEE (reference sequence). The sequence came from a woman under 30 in good health and CMV-seropositive. The sequencing input was PBMCs. The J gene is TRBJ1-1, the V gene TRBV5-4; 7 bases align to TRBD1. CDR3 nucleotide sequence: TGTGCCAGCAGCCTAAGGACAGGATCGAGCACTGAAGCTTTCTTT. It translates to CASSLRTGSSTEAFF. Full variable domain (rest looked up from reference TRBV5-4 and TRBJ1-1): ETGVTQSPTHLIKTRGQQVTLRCSSQSGHNTVSWYQQALGQGPQFIFQYYREEENGRGNFPPRFSGLQFPNYSSELNVNALELDDSALYLCASSLRTGSSTEAFFGQGTRLTVV.